This TCR beta chain was sequenced during a study of T cells in Graves' hyperthyroidism and ophthalmopathy. Researchers amplified the TCR beta CDR3 regions from RNA transcripts. An initial round of RT-PCR targeting the TCR CDR3 relied on the HTBI primer set. TCRdb redid the calling of the multiplex PCR reads with MiXCR, one entry per CDR3 protein. The data show over 400,000 distinct CDR3 sequences, approximately 15% seen once. This CDR3 is 17 amino acids long. CDR1 and CDR2 from the germline V gene are DFQATT and SNEGSKA (reference sequence). The germline V and J ends were trimmed by 6 bases and 4 bases, with 28 bases remaining between them. Patients with ophthalmopathy all had a Clinical Activity Score of at least 3, a NOSPECS grade of at least 4 and duration under 3 months. Cells are PBMCs isolated from roughly 10 ml of fresh blood.

The sequencing input was blood. The rearrangement links TRBV20-1 to TRBJ2-7, with D possibly called TRBD1 or TRBD2 (8 bases each). The clonotype originates from a man aged 18 to 29 with Graves' ophthalmopathy. CDR3 sequence: CSAGGGTWQGATYEQYF. DNA for the CDR3: TGCAGTGCCGGGGGGGGGACCTGGCAGGGGGCTACTTACGAGCAGTACTTC.